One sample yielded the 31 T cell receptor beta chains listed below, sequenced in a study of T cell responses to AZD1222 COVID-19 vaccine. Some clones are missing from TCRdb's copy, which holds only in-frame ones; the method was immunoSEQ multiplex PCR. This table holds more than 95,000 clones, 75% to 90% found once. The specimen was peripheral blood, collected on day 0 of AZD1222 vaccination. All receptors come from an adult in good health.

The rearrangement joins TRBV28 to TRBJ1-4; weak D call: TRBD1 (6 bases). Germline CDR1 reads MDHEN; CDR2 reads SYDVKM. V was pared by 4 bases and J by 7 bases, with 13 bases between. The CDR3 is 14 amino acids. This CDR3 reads CASSSGRGREKLFF. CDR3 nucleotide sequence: TGTGCCAGCAGTTCTGGCAGGGGACGTGAAAAACTGTTTTTT.

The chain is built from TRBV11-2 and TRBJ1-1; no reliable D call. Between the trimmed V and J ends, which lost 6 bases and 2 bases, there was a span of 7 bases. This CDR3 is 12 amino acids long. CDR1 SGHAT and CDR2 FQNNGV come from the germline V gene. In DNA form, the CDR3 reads TGTGCCAGCAGAGGCACAAACACTGAAGCTTTCTTT. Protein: CASRGTNTEAFF.

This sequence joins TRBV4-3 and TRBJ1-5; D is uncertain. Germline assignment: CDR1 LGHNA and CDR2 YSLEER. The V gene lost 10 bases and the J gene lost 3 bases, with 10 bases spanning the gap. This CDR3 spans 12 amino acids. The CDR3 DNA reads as TGCGCCACAGGACCCCTCAATCAGCCCCAGCATTTT. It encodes CATGPLNQPQHF.

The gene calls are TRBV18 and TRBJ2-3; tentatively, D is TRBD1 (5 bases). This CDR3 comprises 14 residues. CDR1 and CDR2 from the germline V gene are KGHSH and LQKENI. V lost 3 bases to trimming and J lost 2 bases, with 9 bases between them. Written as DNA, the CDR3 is TGTGCCAGCTCACCCCAGGGATACACAGATACGCAGTATTTT. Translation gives CASSPQGYTDTQYF. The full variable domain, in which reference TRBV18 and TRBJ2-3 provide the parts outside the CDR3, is NAGVMQNPRHLVRRRGQEARLRCSPMKGHSHVYWYRQLPEEGLKFMVYLQKENIIDESGMPKERFSAEFPKEGPSILRIQQVVRGDSAAYFCASSPQGYTDTQYFGPGTRLTVL.

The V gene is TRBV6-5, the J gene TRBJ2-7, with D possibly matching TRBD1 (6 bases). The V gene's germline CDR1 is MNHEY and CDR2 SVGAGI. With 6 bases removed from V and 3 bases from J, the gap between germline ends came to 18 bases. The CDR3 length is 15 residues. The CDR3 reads CASRGAGAGDYEQYF. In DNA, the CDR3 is TGTGCCAGCAGGGGGGCAGGGGCTGGGGACTACGAGCAGTACTTC.

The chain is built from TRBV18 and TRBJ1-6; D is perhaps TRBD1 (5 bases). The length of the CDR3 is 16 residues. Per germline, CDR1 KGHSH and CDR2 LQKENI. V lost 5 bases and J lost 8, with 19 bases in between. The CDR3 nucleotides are TGTGCCAGCTCATCCTACTCGAGGGGAGGGGATTCACCCCTCCACTTT. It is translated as CASSSYSRGGDSPLHF.

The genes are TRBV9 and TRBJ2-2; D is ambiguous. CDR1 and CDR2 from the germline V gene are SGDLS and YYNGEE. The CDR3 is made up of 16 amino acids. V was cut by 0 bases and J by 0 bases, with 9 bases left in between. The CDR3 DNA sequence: TGTGCCAGCAGCGTAGTGGCGCATACGAACACCGGGGAGCTGTTTTTT. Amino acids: CASSVVAHTNTGELFF.

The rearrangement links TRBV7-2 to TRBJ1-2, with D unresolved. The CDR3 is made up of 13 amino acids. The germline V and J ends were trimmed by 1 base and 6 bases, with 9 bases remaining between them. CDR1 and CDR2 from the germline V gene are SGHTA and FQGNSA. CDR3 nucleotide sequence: TGTGCCAGCAGCTTAGGGGCGGGGAATGGCTACACCTTC. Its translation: CASSLGAGNGYTF.

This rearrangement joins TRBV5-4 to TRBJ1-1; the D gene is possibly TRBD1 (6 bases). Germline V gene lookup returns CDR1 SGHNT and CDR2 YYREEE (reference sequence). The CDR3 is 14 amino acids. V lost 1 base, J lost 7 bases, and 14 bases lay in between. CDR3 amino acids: CASSLSGARYEAFF. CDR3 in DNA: TGTGCCAGCAGCTTGTCGGGGGCGCGATATGAAGCTTTCTTT.

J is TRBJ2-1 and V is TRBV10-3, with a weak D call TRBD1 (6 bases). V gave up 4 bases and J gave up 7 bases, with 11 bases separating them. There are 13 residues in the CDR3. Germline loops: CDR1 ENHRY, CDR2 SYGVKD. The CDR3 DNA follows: TGTGCCATCAGTGCTAACGGACAGAATGAGCAGTTCTTC. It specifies CAISANGQNEQFF.

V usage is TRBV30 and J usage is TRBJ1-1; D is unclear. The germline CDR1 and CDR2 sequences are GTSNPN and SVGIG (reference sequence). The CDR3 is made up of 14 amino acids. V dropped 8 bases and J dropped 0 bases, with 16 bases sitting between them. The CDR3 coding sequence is TGTGCCCTCATAGGTGGGTTCATGAACACTGAAGCTTTCTTT. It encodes CALIGGFMNTEAFF.

The CDR3 DNA reads TGCGCCAGCAGCTTGGAAGGGTCCCTCGGCACTGAAGCTTTCTTT. Translated, it gives CASSLEGSLGTEAFF. The rearrangement uses TRBV5-1 and TRBJ1-1; D is unclear. V was clipped by 0 bases and J by 4 bases, with 13 bases between them. From germline, CDR1 is SGHRS and CDR2 YFSETQ. CDR3 length: 15 amino acids.

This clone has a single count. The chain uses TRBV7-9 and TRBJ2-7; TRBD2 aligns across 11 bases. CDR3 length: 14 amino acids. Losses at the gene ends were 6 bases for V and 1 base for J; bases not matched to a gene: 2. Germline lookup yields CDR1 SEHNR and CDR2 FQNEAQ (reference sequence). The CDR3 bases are TGTGCCAGCAGAGGACTAGCGGGTTCCTACGAGCAGTACTTC. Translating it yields CASRGLAGSYEQYF.

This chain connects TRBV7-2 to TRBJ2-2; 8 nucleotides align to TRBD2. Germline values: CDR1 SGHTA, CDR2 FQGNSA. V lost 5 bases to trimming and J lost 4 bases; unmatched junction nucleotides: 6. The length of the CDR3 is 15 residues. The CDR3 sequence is CASSGRLASTGELFF. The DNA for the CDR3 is TGTGCCAGCAGCGGACGACTAGCGTCCACCGGGGAGCTGTTTTTT.

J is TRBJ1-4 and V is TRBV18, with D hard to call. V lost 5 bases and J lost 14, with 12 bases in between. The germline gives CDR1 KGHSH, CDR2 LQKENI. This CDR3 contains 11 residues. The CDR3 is CASSIGFKLFF. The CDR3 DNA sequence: TGTGCCAGCTCAATCGGGTTTAAGCTGTTTTTT.

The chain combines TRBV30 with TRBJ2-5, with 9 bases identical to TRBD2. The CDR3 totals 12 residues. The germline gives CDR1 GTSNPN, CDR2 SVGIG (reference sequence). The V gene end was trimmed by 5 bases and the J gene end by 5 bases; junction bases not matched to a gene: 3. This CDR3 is CAWGTSGETQYF. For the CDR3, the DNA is TGTGCCTGGGGAACTAGCGGGGAGACCCAGTACTTC.

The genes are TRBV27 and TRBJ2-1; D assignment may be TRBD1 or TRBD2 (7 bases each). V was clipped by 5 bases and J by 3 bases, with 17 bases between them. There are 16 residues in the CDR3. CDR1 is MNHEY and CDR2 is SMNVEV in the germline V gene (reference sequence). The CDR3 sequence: CASSPVAGGDYNEQFF. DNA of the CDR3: TGTGCCAGCAGTCCTGTAGCAGGGGGGGACTACAATGAGCAGTTCTTC.

In nucleotides, the CDR3 is TGTGCCAGCAGCGTGGGCGGAAGCTCCTATAATTCACCCCTCCACTTT. Amino acid sequence: CASSVGGSSYNSPLHF. The chain has TRBV9 and TRBJ1-6; D gene ambiguous. The CDR3 totals 16 residues. The germline CDR1 and CDR2 sequences are SGDLS and YYNGEE. V lost 2 bases, J lost 0 bases, and 9 bases lay in between.

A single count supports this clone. CDR3 bases: TGTGCCAGCTCGCGTGAGACCGGGACTCACAACACGGGTGGCTACACCTTC. The encoded protein is CASSRETGTHNTGGYTF. This rearrangement joins TRBV18 to TRBJ1-2; possibly TRBD1 for D (5 bases). From germline, CDR1 is KGHSH and CDR2 LQKENI. The CDR3 sequence is 17 residues long. Between the trimmed V and J ends, which lost 6 bases and 7 bases, there was a span of 27 bases. The full variable domain, its missing parts supplied by reference TRBV18 and TRBJ1-2, is NAGVMQNPRHLVRRRGQEARLRCSPMKGHSHVYWYRQLPEEGLKFMVYLQKENIIDESGMPKERFSAEFPKEGPSILRIQQVVRGDSAAYFCASSRETGTHNTGGYTFGSGTRLTVV.

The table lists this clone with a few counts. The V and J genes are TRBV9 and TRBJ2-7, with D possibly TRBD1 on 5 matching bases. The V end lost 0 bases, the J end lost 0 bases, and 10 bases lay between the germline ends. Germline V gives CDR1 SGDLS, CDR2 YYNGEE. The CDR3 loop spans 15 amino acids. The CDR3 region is CASSVGPDSSYEQYF. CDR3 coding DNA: TGTGCCAGCAGCGTAGGTCCAGACAGCTCCTACGAGCAGTACTTC. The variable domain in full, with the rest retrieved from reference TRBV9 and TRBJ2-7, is DSGVTQTPKHLITATGQRVTLRCSPRSGDLSVYWYQQSLDQGLQFLIQYYNGEERAKGNILERFSAQQFPDLHSELNLSSLELGDSALYFCASSVGPDSSYEQYFGPGTRLTVT.

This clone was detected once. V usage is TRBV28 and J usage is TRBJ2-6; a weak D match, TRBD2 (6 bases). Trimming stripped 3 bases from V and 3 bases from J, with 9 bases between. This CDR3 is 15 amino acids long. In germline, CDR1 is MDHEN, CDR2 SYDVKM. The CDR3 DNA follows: TGTGCCAGCAGTTTGCGGGGAGTTGGGGCCAACGTCCTGACTTTC. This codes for CASSLRGVGANVLTF.

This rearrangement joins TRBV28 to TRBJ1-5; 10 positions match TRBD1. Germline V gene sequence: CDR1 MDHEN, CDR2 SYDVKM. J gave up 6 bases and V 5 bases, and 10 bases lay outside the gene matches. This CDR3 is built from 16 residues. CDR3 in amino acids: CASSNLDRGRFQPQHF. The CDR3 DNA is TGTGCCAGCAGTAACTTGGACAGGGGGAGATTTCAGCCCCAGCATTTT.

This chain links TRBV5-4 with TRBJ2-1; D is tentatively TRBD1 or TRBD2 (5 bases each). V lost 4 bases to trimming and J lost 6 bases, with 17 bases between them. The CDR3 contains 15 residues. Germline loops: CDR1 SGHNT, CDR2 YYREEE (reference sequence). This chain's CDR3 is CASSLPSTRGNEQFF. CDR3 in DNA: TGTGCCAGCAGCCTACCTTCTACGAGGGGCAATGAGCAGTTCTTC.

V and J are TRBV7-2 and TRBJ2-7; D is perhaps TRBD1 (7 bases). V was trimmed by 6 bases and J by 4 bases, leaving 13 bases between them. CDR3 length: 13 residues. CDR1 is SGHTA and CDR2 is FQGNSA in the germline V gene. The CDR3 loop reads CASSDRDLYEQYF. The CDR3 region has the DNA TGTGCCAGCAGTGACAGGGACTTGTACGAGCAGTACTTC. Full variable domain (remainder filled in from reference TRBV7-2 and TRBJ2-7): GAGVSQSPSNKVTEKGKDVELRCDPISGHTALYWYRQSLGQGLEFLIYFQGNSAPDKSGLPSDRFSAERTGGSVSTLTIQRTQQEDSAVYLCASSDRDLYEQYFGPGTRLTVT.

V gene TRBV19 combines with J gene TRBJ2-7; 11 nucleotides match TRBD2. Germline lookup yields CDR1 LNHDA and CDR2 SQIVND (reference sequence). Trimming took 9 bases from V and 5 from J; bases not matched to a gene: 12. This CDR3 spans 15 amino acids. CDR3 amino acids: CASSFGTSGMDEQYF. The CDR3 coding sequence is TGTGCCAGCAGTTTCGGGACTAGCGGTATGGACGAGCAGTACTTC. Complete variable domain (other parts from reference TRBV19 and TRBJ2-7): DGGITQSPKYLFRKEGQNVTLSCEQNLNHDAMYWYRQDPGQGLRLIYYSQIVNDFQKGDIAEGYSVSREKKESFPLTVTSAQKNPTAFYLCASSFGTSGMDEQYFGPGTRLTVT.

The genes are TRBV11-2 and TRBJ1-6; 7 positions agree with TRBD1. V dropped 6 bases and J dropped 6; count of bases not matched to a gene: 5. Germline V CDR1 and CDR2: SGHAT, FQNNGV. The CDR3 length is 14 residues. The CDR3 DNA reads TGTGCCAGCAGTTGGGGACAGAGTAATTCACCCCTCCACTTT. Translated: CASSWGQSNSPLHF.

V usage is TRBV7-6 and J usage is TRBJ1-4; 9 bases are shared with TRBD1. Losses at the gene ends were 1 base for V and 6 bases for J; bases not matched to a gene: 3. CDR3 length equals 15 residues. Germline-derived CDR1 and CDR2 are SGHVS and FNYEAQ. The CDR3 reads CASSLGQGGDEKLFF. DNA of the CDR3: TGTGCCAGCAGCTTAGGACAGGGGGGCGATGAAAAACTGTTTTTT.

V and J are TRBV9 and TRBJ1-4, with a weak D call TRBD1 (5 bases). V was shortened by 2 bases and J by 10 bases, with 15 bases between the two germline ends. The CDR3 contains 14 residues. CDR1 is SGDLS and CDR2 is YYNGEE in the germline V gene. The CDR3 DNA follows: TGTGCCAGCAGCGTGGGAGGGGTCAGTGGAAAACTGTTTTTT. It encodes CASSVGGVSGKLFF.

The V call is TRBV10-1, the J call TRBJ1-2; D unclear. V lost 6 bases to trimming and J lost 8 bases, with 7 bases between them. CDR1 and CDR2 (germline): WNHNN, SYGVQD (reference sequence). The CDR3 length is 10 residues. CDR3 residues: CASRGRGYTF. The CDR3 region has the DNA TGCGCCAGCAGGGGCAGGGGCTACACCTTC.

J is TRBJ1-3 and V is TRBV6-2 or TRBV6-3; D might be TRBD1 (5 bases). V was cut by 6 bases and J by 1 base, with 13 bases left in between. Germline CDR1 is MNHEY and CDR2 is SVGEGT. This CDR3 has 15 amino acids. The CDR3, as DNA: TGTGCCAGCAGCCTACGCCGACAGTCTGGAAACACCATATATTTT. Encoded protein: CASSLRRQSGNTIYF.

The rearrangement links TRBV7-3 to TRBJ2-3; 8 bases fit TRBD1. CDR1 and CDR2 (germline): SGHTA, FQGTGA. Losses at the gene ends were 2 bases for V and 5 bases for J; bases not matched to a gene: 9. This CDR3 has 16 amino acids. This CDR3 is CASSLGAGGALDTQYF. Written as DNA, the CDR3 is TGTGCCAGCAGCTTAGGGGCAGGGGGCGCATTAGATACGCAGTATTTT.